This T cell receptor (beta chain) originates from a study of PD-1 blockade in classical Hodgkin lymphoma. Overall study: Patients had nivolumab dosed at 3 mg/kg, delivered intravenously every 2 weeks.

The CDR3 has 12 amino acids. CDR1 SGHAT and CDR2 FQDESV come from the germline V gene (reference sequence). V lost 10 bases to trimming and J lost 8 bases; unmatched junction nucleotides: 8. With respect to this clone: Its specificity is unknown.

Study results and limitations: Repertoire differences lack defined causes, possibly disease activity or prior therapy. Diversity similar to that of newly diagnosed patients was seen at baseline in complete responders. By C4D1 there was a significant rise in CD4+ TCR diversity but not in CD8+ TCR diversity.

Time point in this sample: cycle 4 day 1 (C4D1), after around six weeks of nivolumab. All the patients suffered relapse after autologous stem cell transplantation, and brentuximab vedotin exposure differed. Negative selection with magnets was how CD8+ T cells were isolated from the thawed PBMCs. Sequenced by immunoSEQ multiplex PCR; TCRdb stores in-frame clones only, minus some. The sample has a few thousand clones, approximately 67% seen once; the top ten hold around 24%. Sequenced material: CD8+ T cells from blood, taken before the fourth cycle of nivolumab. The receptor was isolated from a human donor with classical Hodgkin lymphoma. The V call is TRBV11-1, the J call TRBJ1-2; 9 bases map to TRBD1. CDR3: CAIPYRGHGYTF. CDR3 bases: TGTGCCATCCCGTACAGGGGGCACGGCTACACCTTC.